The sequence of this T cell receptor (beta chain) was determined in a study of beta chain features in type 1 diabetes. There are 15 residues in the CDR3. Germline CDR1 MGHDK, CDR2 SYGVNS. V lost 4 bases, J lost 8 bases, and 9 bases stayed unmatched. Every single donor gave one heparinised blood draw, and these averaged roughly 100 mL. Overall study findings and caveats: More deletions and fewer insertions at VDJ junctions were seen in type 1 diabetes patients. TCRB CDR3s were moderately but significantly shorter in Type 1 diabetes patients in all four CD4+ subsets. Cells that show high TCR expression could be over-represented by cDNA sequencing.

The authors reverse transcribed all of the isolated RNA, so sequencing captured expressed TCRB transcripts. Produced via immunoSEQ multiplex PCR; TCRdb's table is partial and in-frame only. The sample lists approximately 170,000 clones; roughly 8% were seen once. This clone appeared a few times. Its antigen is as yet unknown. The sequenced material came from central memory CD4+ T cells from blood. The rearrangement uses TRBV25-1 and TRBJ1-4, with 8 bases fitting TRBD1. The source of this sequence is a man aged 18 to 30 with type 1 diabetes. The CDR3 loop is CASSVPRTGQEKLFF. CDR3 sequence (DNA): TGTGCCAGCAGTGTTCCTCGGACAGGGCAGGAAAAACTGTTTTTT.